This T cell receptor (beta chain) was observed in a study of diagnostic markers for celiac disease (TCRdb year 2020). CDR1 and CDR2 were assigned from the germline V gene as SGHRS and YFSETQ. CDR3 length: 13 amino acids, cysteine to phenylalanine. The coding DNA is unavailable. Frequency indicates this clonotype is large (0.1 to 1%); no count is kept. Its antigen specificity is not known. Instrument used: Illumina MiSeq. Each entry corresponds to one CDR3 protein sequence from reads that TCRdb reprocessed, and DNA is not given. The sample table gives about 1,100 distinct CDR3 sequences. 11% of the sample lies in the top ten.

The sample taken for sequencing was either unsorted cells or a sorted T cell fraction (not recorded which). This clonotype was sampled from a human donor. The sequence is built from TRBV5-1 and TRBJ1-6; the TCRdb call, TRBD1, lacks DNA for checking. The CDR3 reads as follows: CASSSRQASPLHF. Here the CDR3 is joined to the reference TRBV5-1 and TRBJ1-6 genes, and the full variable domain is: KAGVTQTPRYLIKTRGQQVTLSCSPISGHRSVSWYQQTPGQGLQFLFEYFSETQRNKGNFPGRFSGRQFSNSRSEMNVSTLELGDSALYLCASSSRQASPLHFGNGTRLTVT.